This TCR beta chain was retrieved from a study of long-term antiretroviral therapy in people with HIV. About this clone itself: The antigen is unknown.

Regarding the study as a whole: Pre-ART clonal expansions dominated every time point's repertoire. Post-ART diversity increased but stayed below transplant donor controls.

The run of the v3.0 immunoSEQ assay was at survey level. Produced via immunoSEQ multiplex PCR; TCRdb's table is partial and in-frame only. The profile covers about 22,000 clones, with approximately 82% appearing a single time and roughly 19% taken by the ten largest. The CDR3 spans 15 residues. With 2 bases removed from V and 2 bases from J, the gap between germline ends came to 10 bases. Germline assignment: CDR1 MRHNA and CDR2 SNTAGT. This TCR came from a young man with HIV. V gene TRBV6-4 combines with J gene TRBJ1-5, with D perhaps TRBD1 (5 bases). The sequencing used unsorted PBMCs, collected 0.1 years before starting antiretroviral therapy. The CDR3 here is CASSDNAGGNQPQHF. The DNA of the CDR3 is TGTGCCAGCAGTGACAACGCGGGGGGCAATCAGCCCCAGCATTTT.